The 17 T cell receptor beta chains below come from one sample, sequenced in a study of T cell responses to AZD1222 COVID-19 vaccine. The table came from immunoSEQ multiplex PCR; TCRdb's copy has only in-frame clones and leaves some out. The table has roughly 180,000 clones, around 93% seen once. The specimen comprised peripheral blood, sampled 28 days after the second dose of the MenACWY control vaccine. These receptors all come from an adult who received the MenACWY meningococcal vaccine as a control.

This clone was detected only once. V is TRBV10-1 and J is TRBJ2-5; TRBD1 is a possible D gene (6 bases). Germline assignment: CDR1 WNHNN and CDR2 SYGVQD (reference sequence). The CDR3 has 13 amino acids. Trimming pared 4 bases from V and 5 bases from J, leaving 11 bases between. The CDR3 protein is CASSVGARETQYF. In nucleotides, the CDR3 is TGCGCCAGCAGTGTGGGGGCCCGCGAGACCCAGTACTTC.

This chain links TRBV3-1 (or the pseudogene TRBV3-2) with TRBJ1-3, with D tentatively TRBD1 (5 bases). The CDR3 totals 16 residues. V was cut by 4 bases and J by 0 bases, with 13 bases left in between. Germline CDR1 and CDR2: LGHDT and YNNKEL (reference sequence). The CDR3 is CASSLRDGASGNTIYF. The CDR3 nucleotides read TGTGCCAGCAGCCTGAGAGACGGGGCCTCTGGAAACACCATATATTTT.

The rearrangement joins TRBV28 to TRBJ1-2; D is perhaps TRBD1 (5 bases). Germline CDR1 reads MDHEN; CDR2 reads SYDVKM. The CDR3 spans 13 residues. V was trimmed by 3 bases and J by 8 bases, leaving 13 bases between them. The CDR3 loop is CASSLGGMGGYTF. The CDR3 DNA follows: TGTGCCAGCAGTTTGGGGGGGATGGGAGGCTACACCTTC.

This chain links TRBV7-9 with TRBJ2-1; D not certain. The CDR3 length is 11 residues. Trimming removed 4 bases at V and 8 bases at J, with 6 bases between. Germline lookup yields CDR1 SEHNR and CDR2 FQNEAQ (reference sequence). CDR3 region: CASSSPYEQFF. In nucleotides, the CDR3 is TGTGCCAGCAGCTCCCCTTATGAGCAGTTCTTC. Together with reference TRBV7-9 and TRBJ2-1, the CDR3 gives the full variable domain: DTGVSQNPRHKITKRGQNVTFRCDPISEHNRLYWYRQTLGQGPEFLTYFQNEAQLEKSRLLSDRFSAERPKGSFSTLEIQRTEQGDSAMYLCASSSPYEQFFGPGTRLTVL.

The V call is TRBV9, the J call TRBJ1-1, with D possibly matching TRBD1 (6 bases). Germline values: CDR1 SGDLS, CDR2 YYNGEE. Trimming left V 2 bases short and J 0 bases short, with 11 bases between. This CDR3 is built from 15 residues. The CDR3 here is CASSVDRTMNTEAFF. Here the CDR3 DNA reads TGTGCCAGCAGCGTCGACAGGACCATGAACACTGAAGCTTTCTTT.

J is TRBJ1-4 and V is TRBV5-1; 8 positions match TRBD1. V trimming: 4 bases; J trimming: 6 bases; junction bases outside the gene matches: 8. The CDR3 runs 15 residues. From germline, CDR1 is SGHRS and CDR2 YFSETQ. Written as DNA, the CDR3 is TGCGCCAGCAGCGCCGAAGGACAGGGCGATGAAAAACTGTTTTTT. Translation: CASSAEGQGDEKLFF.

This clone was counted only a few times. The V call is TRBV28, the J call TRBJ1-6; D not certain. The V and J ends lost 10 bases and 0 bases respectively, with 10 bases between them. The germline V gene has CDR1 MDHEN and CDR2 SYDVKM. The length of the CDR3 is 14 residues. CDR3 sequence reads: CATVGVSYNSPLHF. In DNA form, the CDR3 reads TGTGCCACTGTGGGTGTCTCCTATAATTCACCCCTCCACTTT.

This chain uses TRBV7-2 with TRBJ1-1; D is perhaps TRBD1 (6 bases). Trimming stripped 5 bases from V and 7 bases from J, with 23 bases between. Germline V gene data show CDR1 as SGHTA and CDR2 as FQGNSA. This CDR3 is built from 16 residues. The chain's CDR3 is CASSQEGGRTNLEAFF. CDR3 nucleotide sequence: TGTGCCAGCAGCCAAGAGGGGGGCAGAACCAATCTTGAAGCTTTCTTT.

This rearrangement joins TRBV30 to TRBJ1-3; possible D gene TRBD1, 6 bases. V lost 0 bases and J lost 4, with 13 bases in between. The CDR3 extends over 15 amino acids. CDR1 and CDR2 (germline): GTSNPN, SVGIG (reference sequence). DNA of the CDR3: TGTGCCTGGAGTGTTGGACAGATGAGAGGAAACACCATATATTTT. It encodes CAWSVGQMRGNTIYF.

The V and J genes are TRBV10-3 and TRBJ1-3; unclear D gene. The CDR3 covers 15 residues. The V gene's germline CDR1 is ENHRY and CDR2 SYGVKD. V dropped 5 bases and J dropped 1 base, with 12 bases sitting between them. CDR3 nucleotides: TGTGCCATCAGTTCGCAGACACCGTCTGGAAACACCATATATTTT. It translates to CAISSQTPSGNTIYF.

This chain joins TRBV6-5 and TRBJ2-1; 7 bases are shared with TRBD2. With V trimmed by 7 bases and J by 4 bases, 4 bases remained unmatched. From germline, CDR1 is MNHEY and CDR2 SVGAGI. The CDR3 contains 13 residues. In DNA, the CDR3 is TGTGCCAGCAAGTGGGGGGGGTACAATGAGCAGTTCTTC. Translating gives CASKWGGYNEQFF.

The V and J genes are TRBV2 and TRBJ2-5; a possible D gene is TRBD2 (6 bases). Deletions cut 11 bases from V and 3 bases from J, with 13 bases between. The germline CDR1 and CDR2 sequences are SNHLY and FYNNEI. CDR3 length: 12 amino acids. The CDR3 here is CAGGLFEETQYF. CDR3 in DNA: TGTGCCGGGGGACTTTTTGAAGAGACCCAGTACTTC.

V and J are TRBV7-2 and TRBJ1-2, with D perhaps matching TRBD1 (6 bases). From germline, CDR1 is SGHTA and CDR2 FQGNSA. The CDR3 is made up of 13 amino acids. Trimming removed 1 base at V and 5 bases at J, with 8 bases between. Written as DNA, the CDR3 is TGTGCCAGCAGCTTAGGGACAGATTATGGCTACACCTTC. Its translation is CASSLGTDYGYTF. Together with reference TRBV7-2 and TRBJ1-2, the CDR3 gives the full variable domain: GAGVSQSPSNKVTEKGKDVELRCDPISGHTALYWYRQSLGQGLEFLIYFQGNSAPDKSGLPSDRFSAERTGGSVSTLTIQRTQQEDSAVYLCASSLGTDYGYTFGSGTRLTVV.

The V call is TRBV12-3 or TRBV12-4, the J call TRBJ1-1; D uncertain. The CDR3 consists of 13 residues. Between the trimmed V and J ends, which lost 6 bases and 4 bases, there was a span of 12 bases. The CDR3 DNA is TGTGCCAGCAGCCTGGCCCAGGCCACTGAAGCTTTCTTT. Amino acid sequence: CASSLAQATEAFF.

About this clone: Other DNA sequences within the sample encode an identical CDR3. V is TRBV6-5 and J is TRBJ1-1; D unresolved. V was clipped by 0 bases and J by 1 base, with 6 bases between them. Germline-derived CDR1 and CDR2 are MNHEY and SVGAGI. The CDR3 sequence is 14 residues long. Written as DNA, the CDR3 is TGTGCCAGCAGTTACTCCGGAGGGAACACTGAAGCTTTCTTT. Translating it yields CASSYSGGNTEAFF.

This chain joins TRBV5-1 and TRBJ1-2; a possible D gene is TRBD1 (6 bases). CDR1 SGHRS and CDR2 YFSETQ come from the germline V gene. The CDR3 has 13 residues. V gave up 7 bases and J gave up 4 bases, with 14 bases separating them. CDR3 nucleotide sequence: TGCGCCAGCGGAGGGGCCAGGGGCTATGGCTACACCTTC. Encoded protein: CASGGARGYGYTF.

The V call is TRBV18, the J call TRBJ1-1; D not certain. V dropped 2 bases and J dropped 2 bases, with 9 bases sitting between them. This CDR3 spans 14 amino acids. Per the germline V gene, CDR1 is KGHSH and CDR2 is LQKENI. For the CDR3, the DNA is TGTGCCAGCTCACCAGGTAGTAGTAACACTGAAGCTTTCTTT. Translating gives CASSPGSSNTEAFF.